This TCR beta chain was captured in a study of PD-1 blockade in classical Hodgkin lymphoma. Study-wide context: Nivolumab 3 mg/kg was given intravenously every 2 weeks. Study results and limitations: CD4+ TCR diversity rose significantly by C4D1, and CD8+ TCR diversity did not.

With respect to this clone: The antigen is unknown.

With no exception, relapse followed autologous stem cell transplantation in all patients, and brentuximab vedotin exposure varied. This CDR3 comprises 16 residues. Germline lookup yields CDR1 SGHAT and CDR2 FQNNGV. V trimming: 5 bases; J trimming: 3 bases; junction bases outside the gene matches: 6. TCRdb keeps only in-frame clones here, not all; method: immunoSEQ multiplex PCR. The table shows about 90,000 clones, with about 90% occurring only once. V gene TRBV11-2 combines with J gene TRBJ2-7, with 14 positions matching TRBD2. The receptor was isolated from a human donor with classical Hodgkin lymphoma. This sample comprised peripheral blood mononuclear cells (PBMCs), obtained before the second cycle of nivolumab. CDR3: CASSRTSGRSLYEQYF. CDR3 nucleotide sequence: TGTGCCAGCAGCCGGACTAGCGGGAGGTCCCTCTACGAGCAGTACTTC.